This T cell receptor (beta chain) was retrieved from a study of blood T cell repertoires in COVID-19. The CDR3 consists of 17 residues. The germline V and J ends were trimmed by 3 bases and 1 base, with 17 bases remaining between them. Per the germline V gene, CDR1 is ENHRY and CDR2 is SYGVKD. This clone was picked up a small number of times. Clones were sequenced by immunoSEQ multiplex PCR, and TCRdb holds only the in-frame ones, with some missing. The data show about 100,000 clones, 80% to 90% seen once. The sequenced sample was peripheral blood. This receptor was taken from a human donor in a cohort sampled during active COVID-19. The chain couples TRBV10-3 to TRBJ2-3; tentatively, D is TRBD2 (6 bases). CDR3 coding DNA: TGTGCCATCAGTGACCCGTTAGGAGGGGCTGGCACAGATACGCAGTATTTT. Its protein is CAISDPLGGAGTDTQYF.